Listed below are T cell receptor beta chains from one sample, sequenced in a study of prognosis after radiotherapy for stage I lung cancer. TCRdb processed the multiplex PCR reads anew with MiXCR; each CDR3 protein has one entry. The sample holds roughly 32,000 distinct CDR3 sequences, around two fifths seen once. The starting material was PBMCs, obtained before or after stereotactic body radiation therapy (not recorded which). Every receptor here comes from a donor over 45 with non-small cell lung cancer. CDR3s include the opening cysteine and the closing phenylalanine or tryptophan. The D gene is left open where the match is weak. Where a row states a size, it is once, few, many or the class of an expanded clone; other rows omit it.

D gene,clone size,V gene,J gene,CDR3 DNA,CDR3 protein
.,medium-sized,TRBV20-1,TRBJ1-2,TGCAGTGCTAGAGATTACGGAACAGAAAGGGAGAACTATGGCTACACCTTC,CSARDYGTERENYGYTF
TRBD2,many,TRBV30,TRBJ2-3,TGTGCCTGGAAAGTGGGACTAGGGACCACAGATACGCAGTATTTT,CAWKVGLGTTDTQYF
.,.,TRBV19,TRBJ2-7,TGTGCCAGTCATGGGGCGCGCCCGCGCTGCGAGCAGTACTTC,CASHGARPRCEQYF
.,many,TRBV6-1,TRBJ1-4,TGTGCCAGCAGTGCTTCCGCAACTAATGAAAAACTGTTTTTT,CASSASATNEKLFF
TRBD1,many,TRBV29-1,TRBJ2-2,TGCAGCGTTGAGGGACAGGGACAACCGGTCGGCACCGGGGAGCTGTTTTTT,CSVEGQGQPVGTGELFF
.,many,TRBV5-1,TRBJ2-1,TGCGCCAGCAGCCCGGACCCCGGAAGCAATGAGCAGTTCTTC,CASSPDPGSNEQFF
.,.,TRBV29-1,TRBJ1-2,TGCAGCGCCGCTATCATCCAGCGGCACTTC,CSAAIIQRHF
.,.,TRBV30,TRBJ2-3,TGTGCCTGGAGTTCCCGGGAGACGCAGTATTTT,CAWSSRETQYF
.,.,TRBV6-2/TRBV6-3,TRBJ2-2,TGTGCCAGCAGTGTATCGGGTGGGTCCGGGGAGCTGTTTTTT,CASSVSGGSGELFF
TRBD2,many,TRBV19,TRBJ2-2,TGTGCCAGTAGTGATAGCGGGGGGACAAACACCGGGGAGCTGTTTTTT,CASSDSGGTNTGELFF
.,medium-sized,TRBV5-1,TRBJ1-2,TGCGCCAGCAGCCAGAGGACAACTAACTATGGCTACACCTTC,CASSQRTTNYGYTF
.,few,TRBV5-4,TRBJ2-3,TGTGCCAGCAGCCTAGACAGGTATAGCACAGATACGCAGTATTTT,CASSLDRYSTDTQYF
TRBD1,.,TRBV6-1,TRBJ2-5,TGTGCCAGCAGTCCAAGACGGGACAGGGGGATAGAAGGGACCCAGTACTTC,CASSPRRDRGIEGTQYF
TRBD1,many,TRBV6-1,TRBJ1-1,TGTGCCAGCAGTGTAGACAGGGCGGTGGGGACTGAAGCTTTCTTT,CASSVDRAVGTEAFF
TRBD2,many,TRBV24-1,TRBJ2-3,TGTGCCACCAGTGACAGTCGAGGGACTAGCGGGGCCCTAGATACGCAGTATTTT,CATSDSRGTSGALDTQYF
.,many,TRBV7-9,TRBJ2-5,TGTGCCAGCAGCCTCTCCGGCAACAGCCAAGAGACCCAGTACTTC,CASSLSGNSQETQYF
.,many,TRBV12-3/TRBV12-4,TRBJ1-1,TGTGCCAGCAGTTTAACCGGGGTGAACACTGAAGCTTTCTTT,CASSLTGVNTEAFF
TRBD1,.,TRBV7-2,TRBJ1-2,TGTGCCAGGAGCTCAGCGGTACAGGGGACCGATGGCTACACCTTC,CARSSAVQGTDGYTF
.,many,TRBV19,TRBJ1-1,TGTGCCAGTAGTCCCCAAACAGGGATGAACACTGAAGCTTTCTTT,CASSPQTGMNTEAFF
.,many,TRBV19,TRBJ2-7,TGTGCCAGTAGTATGACAGGACCCTACGAGCAGTACTTC,CASSMTGPYEQYF
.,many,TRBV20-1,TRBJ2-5,TGCAGTGCTAGAGACCGACCCGGGTCCCGTCAAGGGGAGACCCAGTACTTC,CSARDRPGSRQGETQYF
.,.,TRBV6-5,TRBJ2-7,TGTGCCAGCAGTTACCAGCGGCTCGCCTACGAGCAGTACTTC,CASSYQRLAYEQYF
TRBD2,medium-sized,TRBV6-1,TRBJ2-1,TGTGCCAGCAGAGAACAACCGGGACTAGCGGCTATGGAGCAGTTCTTC,CASREQPGLAAMEQFF
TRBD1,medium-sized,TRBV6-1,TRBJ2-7,TGTGCCAGCAGGCGGGGACAGGTCGCCTACGAGCAGTACTTC,CASRRGQVAYEQYF
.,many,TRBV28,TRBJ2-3,TGTGCCATCGGGGGGCCTCATAACACAGATACGCAGTATTTT,CAIGGPHNTDTQYF
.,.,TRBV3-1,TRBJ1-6,TGTGCCAGCAGCCAAGGGGTCTCACCCCTCCACTTT,CASSQGVSPLHF
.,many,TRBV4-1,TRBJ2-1,TGCGCCAGCAGCCATCCGGGACTTGTCGGCTACAATGAGCAGTTCTTC,CASSHPGLVGYNEQFF
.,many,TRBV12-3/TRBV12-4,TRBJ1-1,TGTGCCAGCAGTTTCGGTAGGAACACTGAAGCTTTCTTT,CASSFGRNTEAFF
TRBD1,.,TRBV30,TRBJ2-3,TGTGCCTGTGGGACAGGGGGAGAAGATACGCAGTATTTT,CACGTGGEDTQYF
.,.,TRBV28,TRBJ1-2,TGTGCCAGCAGTTTTATGGTCTATGTCTACACCTTC,CASSFMVYVYTF
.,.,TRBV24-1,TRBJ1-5,TGTGCCACCAGTGGCGCTGAGGGGGGGCGGTGGCCCCAGCATTTT,CATSGAEGGRWPQHF
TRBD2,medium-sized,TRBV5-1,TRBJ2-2,TGCGCCAGCAGCTTTGATCCGGGGGGAGGCACCGGGGAGCTGTTTTTT,CASSFDPGGGTGELFF
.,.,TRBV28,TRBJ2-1,TGTGCCAGCAGTAGCACTAGGTATGAGCAGTTCTTC,CASSSTRYEQFF
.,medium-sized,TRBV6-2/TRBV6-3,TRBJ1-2,TGTGCCAGCAGTTACGGGCCAGGCTATGGCTACACCTTC,CASSYGPGYGYTF
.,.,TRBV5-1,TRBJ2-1,TGCGCCAGCAGCACCAACACAGGTCTCCGAGGGAATGAGCAGTTCTTC,CASSTNTGLRGNEQFF